This is a list of T cell receptor beta chains from one sample in a study of tumor and adjacent non-tumor tissue in lung cancer. A single record per CDR3 protein comes from TCRdb applying MiXCR to the multiplex PCR reads. Of roughly 43,000 distinct CDR3 sequences in the sample, more than 50% were seen once. Sequencing input: distant non-tumor lung tissue. The receptors come from a man aged 50 to 59 with non-small cell lung cancer. CDR3s include the opening cysteine and the closing phenylalanine or tryptophan. D genes are given only for firm matches. Expanded clones are given a class, and other clones once, few, many or no size at all.

TRBD2	TRBV6-5	17	TRBJ2-6	.	CASSRGGDSPGANVLTF	TGTGCCAGCAGTCGGGGGGGCGACAGTCCTGGGGCCAACGTCCTGACTTTC
TRBD1	TRBV6-5	14	TRBJ2-1	.	CASRGGQGYIEQFF	TGTGCCAGCAGAGGCGGACAGGGCTATATTGAGCAGTTCTTC
.	TRBV6-1	17	TRBJ1-5	.	CASSEAPGQPRGDTQHF	TGTGCCAGCAGTGAAGCACCCGGACAGCCCAGGGGCGATACGCAGCATTTT
.	TRBV30	13	TRBJ1-5	once	CAWRGHYNQPQHF	TGTGCCTGGAGGGGACACTACAATCAGCCCCAGCATTTT
TRBD2	TRBV5-1	15	TRBJ2-1	.	CASSLLAGRNNEQFF	TGCGCCAGCAGCCTGCTAGCGGGAAGAAACAATGAGCAGTTCTTC
.	TRBV28	12	TRBJ2-5	.	CASSLSRKTQYF	TGTGCCAGCAGTTTATCGCGAAAGACCCAGTACTTC
.	TRBV7-9	14	TRBJ2-7	many	CASSLGGVGDEQYF	TGTGCCAGCAGCTTAGGTGGTGTGGGGGACGAGCAGTACTTC
.	TRBV19	14	TRBJ2-2	.	CASSIGSDTGELFF	TGTGCCAGTTCTATCGGGAGCGACACCGGGGAGCTGTTTTTT
TRBD2	TRBV28	15	TRBJ2-7	many	CASSIRPLAAYEQYF	TGTGCCAGCAGTATCCGTCCCCTAGCGGCCTACGAGCAGTACTTC
.	TRBV28	15	TRBJ2-6	few	CASRRTAPGANVLTF	TGTGCCAGCAGGCGGACAGCGCCTGGGGCCAACGTCCTGACTTTC
.	TRBV6-5	15	TRBJ2-2	.	CASSKFAGQAGELFF	TGTGCCAGCAGCAAATTCGCGGGGCAGGCCGGGGAGCTGTTTTTT
.	TRBV7-9	14	TRBJ2-3	few	CASSLSSNTDTQYF	TGTGCCAGCAGCTTATCAAGCAATACAGATACGCAGTATTTT
TRBD1	TRBV20-1	14	TRBJ2-2	many	CSARTGSDTGELFF	TGCAGTGCTAGGACAGGGAGTGACACCGGGGAGCTGTTTTTT
.	TRBV11-1	15	TRBJ2-5	once	CASSPGQWAQETQYF	TGTGCCAGCAGCCCTGGACAGTGGGCACAAGAGACCCAATACTTC
.	TRBV29-1	13	TRBJ1-1	.	CSVAGGGNTEALF	TGCAGCGTTGCCGGGGGCGGGAACACTGAAGCTCTCTTT
.	TRBV7-9	14	TRBJ2-5	few	CASSLAPSRETQYF	TGTGCCAGCAGCTTAGCGCCCAGTAGAGAGACCCAGTACTTC
.	TRBV11-2	12	TRBJ1-3	few	CASCLLDKSIYF	TGTGCCAGCTGTCTTCTGGACAAGAGCATATATTTT
TRBD2	TRBV6-2/TRBV6-3	17	TRBJ2-5	.	CASSWTNGRLGKETRYF	TGTGCCAGCAGCTGGACTAACGGGAGGCTGGGGAAAGAGACCCGGTACTTC
.	TRBV2	13	TRBJ1-2	few	CASSVGLKGGYTF	TGTGCCAGCAGTGTGGGCCTAAAGGGTGGCTACACCTTC
TRBD1	TRBV28	16	TRBJ2-1	.	CASSLFGQGEYNEQFF	TGTGCCAGCAGTTTGTTCGGACAGGGTGAATACAATGAGCAGTTCTTC
.	TRBV20-1	12	TRBJ2-3	once	CSGVGQTDTRYF	TGCAGTGGCGTCGGCCAGACAGATACGCGGTATTTT
.	TRBV5-4	15	TRBJ1-2	many	CASSLWASFNYGYTF	TGTGCCAGCAGCTTGTGGGCCTCATTCAACTATGGCTACACCTTC
.	TRBV7-9	15	TRBJ2-2	once	CASSALTAGTGELLF	TGTGCCAGCAGCGCGTTGACAGCTGGCACCGGGGAGCTGTTATTT
.	TRBV10-2	12	TRBJ1-1	.	CTSSEANTEAFF	TGTACCAGCAGTGAGGCCAACACTGAAGCTTTCTTT
.	TRBV6-1	11	TRBJ2-1	few	CASSAQVEQSF	TGTGCCAGCAGTGCACAGGTCGAGCAGTCCTTC
.	TRBV5-1	12	TRBJ2-2	.	CASGAASGELSF	TGCGCCAGCGGCGCCGCGTCCGGGGAGCTGTCTTTT
TRBD1	TRBV12-3/TRBV12-4	14	TRBJ1-5	.	CANGLAAGGQPQHF	TGTGCCAATGGTTTAGCGGCAGGGGGACAGCCCCAGCATTTT
.	TRBV7-9	14	TRBJ2-7	.	CASSFGDRHYEQYF	TGTGCCAGCAGCTTCGGCGACAGGCACTACGAGCAGTACTTC
TRBD2	TRBV5-1	17	TRBJ2-6	few	CASSLIIAGSGANVLTF	TGCGCCAGCAGCTTGATAATAGCGGGCTCTGGGGCCAACGTCCTGACTTTC
.	TRBV11-1	14	TRBJ2-7	.	CASISVEVSYEQYF	TGTGCCAGCATCTCAGTGGAAGTATCCTATGAGCAGTACTTC
.	TRBV6-2/TRBV6-3	16	TRBJ2-2	many	CASSGLRSLNTGELFF	TGTGCCAGCTCAGGGTTGCGGAGTTTGAACACCGGGGAGCTGTTTTTT
.	TRBV12-3/TRBV12-4	13	TRBJ1-1	once	CASSNQIDTGAFF	TGTGCCAGCAGCAATCAGATAGACACTGGAGCTTTCTTT
.	TRBV7-9	14	TRBJ2-5	once	CASSLAPSIETQYF	TGTGCCAGCAGCTTAGCGCCCAGTATAGAGACCCAGTACTTC
TRBD2	TRBV6-1	16	TRBJ2-3	.	CASSEASGGATGTQYF	TGTGCCAGCAGTGAAGCTAGCGGGGGGGCCACGGGTACGCAGTATTTT
.	TRBV28	14	TRBJ1-5	.	CASAIGGRYQPQHF	TGTGCCAGCGCCATAGGAGGGAGGTATCAGCCCCAGCATTTT
TRBD1	TRBV6-6	15	TRBJ2-5	medium-sized	CASSTNGQGRQTQYF	TGTGCCAGCAGTACGAATGGACAGGGGAGACAGACCCAGTACTTC
TRBD2	TRBV28	15	TRBJ2-1	many	CASSFQTSGASGQFF	TGTGCCAGCAGTTTCCAGACTAGCGGGGCTTCGGGGCAGTTCTTC
.	TRBV20-1	12	TRBJ1-2	many	CSAPPGPYGYTF	TGCAGTGCTCCGCCGGGCCCCTATGGCTACACCTTC
TRBD1	TRBV6-5	14	TRBJ2-2	.	CASKVRGQAGELFF	TGTGCCAGCAAAGTCAGGGGGCAGGCAGGGGAGCTGTTTTTT
.	TRBV29-1	11	TRBJ2-7	.	CSVGTAPEQYF	TGCAGCGTTGGGACCGCCCCTGAGCAATACTTC
.	TRBV5-1	15	TRBJ2-1	.	CASSPGPFSYDEQFF	TGCGCCAGCAGCCCGGGGCCATTCTCCTACGATGAGCAGTTCTTC
.	TRBV11-2	17	TRBJ2-7	.	CASSLGRPAQGSHEQYF	TGTGCCAGCAGCTTAGGAAGACCCGCTCAGGGGTCCCACGAGCAGTACTTC
.	TRBV28	13	TRBJ2-5	many	CASSSSGAKTQYF	TGTGCCAGCAGCTCTTCCGGGGCAAAGACCCAGTACTTC
.	TRBV12-3/TRBV12-4	12	TRBJ2-5	many	CASSLSVETQYF	TGTGCCAGCAGTCTTAGCGTAGAGACCCAGTACTTC
.	TRBV11-2	12	TRBJ2-7	many	CASSLERYEQYF	TGTGCCAGCAGCTTAGAACGGTACGAGCAGTACTTC
TRBD2	TRBV12-3/TRBV12-4	14	TRBJ2-1	.	CASSLGGAYNGQFF	TGTGCCAGCAGTCTCGGGGGGGCGTACAATGGGCAGTTCTTT
TRBD1	TRBV4-1	16	TRBJ2-7	.	CASSQPGTGSSYEQYF	TGCGCCAGTAGCCAACCCGGGACAGGGTCCTCCTACGAGCAGTACTTC
.	TRBV11-2	17	TRBJ1-6	.	CASSLKGGTSYNPPLHF	TGTGCCAGCAGCCTCAAGGGGGGTACCTCCTATAATCCACCCCTCCACTTT
.	TRBV6-6	13	TRBJ2-7	.	CASCLGVGYKQYF	TGTGCCAGCTGCCTCGGAGTGGGCTACAAGCAGTACTTC
.	TRBV5-1	14	TRBJ2-2	.	CASSPLSGVGELFF	TGCGCCAGCAGCCCCTTATCGGGGGTCGGGGAGCTGTTTTTT